Below, 15 T cell receptor beta chains from the same sample are listed, as sequenced in a study of blood T cell repertoires in COVID-19. This table comes from immunoSEQ multiplex PCR, and its TCRdb copy is limited to in-frame clones, with some not included. The table has approximately 170,000 clones, 80% to 90% seen once; the top ten hold approximately 4%. The sample comprised peripheral blood. All receptors come from a woman between 65 and 79 years old with acute or convalescent COVID-19.

This clone has a handful of counts. The V and J genes are TRBV20-1 and TRBJ1-2, with D possibly matching TRBD1 (5 bases). This CDR3 comprises 15 residues. V gave up 3 bases and J gave up 2 bases, with 16 bases separating them. The germline V gene has CDR1 DFQATT and CDR2 SNEGSKA (reference sequence). The chain's CDR3 is CSASGAIGGNYGYTF. Here the CDR3 DNA reads TGCAGTGCTAGTGGGGCAATCGGGGGGAACTATGGCTACACCTTC.

The V and J genes are TRBV7-2 and TRBJ1-2, with 7 bases aligning to TRBD1. Trimming cost V 5 bases and J 2 bases; bases outside gene matches: 17. The CDR3 has 18 amino acids. The germline CDR1 and CDR2 sequences are SGHTA and FQGNSA. CDR3 coding DNA: TGTGCCAGCAGCCTCCAACCTCCGGGACAGTACCTGAACTATGGCTACACCTTC. Its translation: CASSLQPPGQYLNYGYTF.

The V gene is TRBV28, the J gene TRBJ2-7, with TRBD2 identical over 9 bases. Trimming cost V 3 bases and J 6 bases; bases outside gene matches: 9. Germline V lookup: CDR1 MDHEN, CDR2 SYDVKM. This CDR3 is 15 amino acids long. This CDR3 is CASSFFGGRGGEQYF. The CDR3 nucleotides read TGTGCCAGCAGTTTCTTTGGCGGGAGGGGGGGCGAGCAGTACTTC.

The chain uses TRBV4-3 and TRBJ1-3; 7 bases line up with TRBD1. V lost 0 bases and J lost 0; bases outside the gene matches: 8. Germline V gene sequence: CDR1 LGHNA, CDR2 YSLEER. The CDR3 is 18 amino acids. The CDR3 bases are TGCGCCAGCAGCCAAGAATTGGGACAGACCATCTCTGGAAACACCATATATTTT. It encodes CASSQELGQTISGNTIYF.

The chain employs TRBV7-2 and TRBJ2-6; 8 bases map to TRBD2. This CDR3 is built from 18 residues. Germline CDR1 is SGHTA and CDR2 is FQGNSA. Losses at the gene ends were 1 base for V and 0 bases for J; bases not matched to a gene: 5. The CDR3: CASSLEPAGVSGANVLTF. CDR3 sequence (DNA): TGTGCCAGCAGCTTAGAACCAGCGGGGGTCTCTGGGGCCAACGTCCTGACTTTC.

This chain links TRBV18 with TRBJ2-1, with 12 bases lining up with TRBD2. V shed 5 bases, J shed 6 bases, and the junction held 2 bases outside the gene matches. This CDR3 has 14 residues. Looked up from germline, CDR1 is KGHSH and CDR2 is LQKENI. CDR3 bases: TGTGCCAGCTCAATGACTAGCGGGGGCAATGAGCAGTTCTTC. Its translation is CASSMTSGGNEQFF.

The rearrangement uses TRBV2 and TRBJ1-1, with D tentatively TRBD1 (6 bases). Germline CDR1 SNHLY, CDR2 FYNNEI. The CDR3 is 16 amino acids. Between the trimmed V and J ends, which lost 7 bases and 1 base, there was a span of 19 bases. The CDR3 DNA sequence: TGTGCCAGCAAGGGGGGGGAACAGGGCTGGAACACTGAAGCTTTCTTT. Translated, it gives CASKGGEQGWNTEAFF.

This clone has a single count. The gene calls are TRBV28 and TRBJ1-4; D perhaps matches TRBD1 (5 bases). Germline V CDR1 and CDR2: MDHEN, SYDVKM. The V and J ends lost 6 bases and 10 bases respectively, with 21 bases between them. This CDR3 has 15 residues. Written as DNA, the CDR3 is TGTGCCAGCAGACAACCCGTAGGGGCGGCCGGAAAACTGTTTTTT. This codes for CASRQPVGAAGKLFF.

This sequence joins TRBV4-2 and TRBJ1-1; 9 bases agree with TRBD1. The germline V gene encodes CDR1 LGHNA and CDR2 YNFKEQ. This CDR3 is 18 amino acids long. The junction had 10 bases not matched to a gene; V was cut back by 1 base and J by 1 base. CDR3 sequence: CASSQVTRQGVTNTEAFF. For the CDR3, the DNA is TGTGCCAGCAGCCAAGTTACCCGACAGGGGGTTACGAACACTGAAGCTTTCTTT.

In this sample, this clone turned up a few times. This chain's CDR3 is CASSPDRGKGETQYF. The DNA of the CDR3 is TGTGCCAGCAGCCCCGACAGGGGTAAAGGAGAGACCCAGTACTTC. The V call is TRBV2, the J call TRBJ2-5; TRBD1 aligns across 8 bases. The V and J ends lost 6 bases and 4 bases, in that order; junction bases with no gene match: 10. The length of the CDR3 is 15 residues. Germline V gives CDR1 SNHLY, CDR2 FYNNEI.

The chain employs TRBV30 and TRBJ1-5; no clear D gene. The CDR3 has 16 residues. The V end lost 0 bases, the J end lost 4 bases, and 16 bases lay between the germline ends. Germline CDR1 reads GTSNPN; CDR2 reads SVGIG (reference sequence). This CDR3 reads CAWSVVSGFGNQPQHF. CDR3 in DNA: TGTGCCTGGAGTGTAGTTTCGGGGTTTGGGAATCAGCCCCAGCATTTT.

The rearrangement links TRBV11-2 to TRBJ1-1; no firm D call. Germline values: CDR1 SGHAT, CDR2 FQNNGV. The V end was cut by 4 bases, the J end by 1 base, with 13 bases between. The length of the CDR3 is 15 residues. The chain's CDR3 is CASSSRGGTNTEAFF. CDR3 DNA: TGTGCCAGCAGCTCCCGAGGAGGCACGAACACTGAAGCTTTCTTT.

This clone was seen more than once but under ten times. The chain joins TRBV2 to TRBJ1-6, with 7 positions matching TRBD1. This CDR3 region has 14 residues. V trimming: 4 bases; J trimming: 6 bases; junction bases outside the gene matches: 3. The germline V gene encodes CDR1 SNHLY and CDR2 FYNNEI. The DNA of the CDR3 is TGTGCCAGCAGTGTTGACAGGGTTAATTCACCCCTCCACTTT. Translation gives CASSVDRVNSPLHF.

V is TRBV9 and J is TRBJ1-4; TRBD1 matches at 7 bases. Looked up from germline, CDR1 is SGDLS and CDR2 is YYNGEE. The CDR3 sequence is 14 residues long. Losses at the gene ends were 0 bases for V and 8 bases for J; bases not matched to a gene: 4. CDR3 sequence: CASSVGNRGEKLFF. DNA of the CDR3: TGTGCCAGCAGCGTAGGCAACAGGGGCGAAAAACTGTTTTTT.

The V call is TRBV5-1, the J call TRBJ2-5; 10 bases line up with TRBD1. V shed 4 bases, J shed 4 bases, and the junction held 7 bases outside the gene matches. Germline assignment: CDR1 SGHRS and CDR2 YFSETQ. CDR3 length: 15 residues. CDR3 sequence reads: CASSIGTGDGETQYF. The DNA of the CDR3 is TGCGCCAGCAGCATAGGGACAGGGGATGGAGAGACCCAGTACTTC. The full variable domain, completed using reference TRBV5-1 and TRBJ2-5, is KAGVTQTPRYLIKTRGQQVTLSCSPISGHRSVSWYQQTPGQGLQFLFEYFSETQRNKGNFPGRFSGRQFSNSRSEMNVSTLELGDSALYLCASSIGTGDGETQYFGPGTRLLVL.